A selection of T cell receptor beta chains follows, all from one sample in a study of T cells in Graves' hyperthyroidism and ophthalmopathy. TCRdb re-analysed the multiplex PCR reads in MiXCR, keeping a single row per CDR3 protein. The repertoire consists of about 740,000 distinct CDR3 sequences, with approximately 15% occurring once and the leading ten covering roughly 10%. Material: blood. Receptors originate from a woman under 30 with Graves' hyperthyroidism. Both conserved end residues are part of each CDR3. A D gene is named only where the DNA matches it firmly. The listing skips clone size in some rows; elsewhere it reads once, few, many or a size class.

abundance: few; d_gene: .; j_gene: TRBJ2-5; v_gene: TRBV7-9; CDR3aa: CASSFSIRQSQETQYF; CDR3nt: TGTGCCAGCAGCTTCTCAATCAGACAGTCCCAAGAGACCCAGTACTTC
abundance: few; d_gene: .; j_gene: TRBJ2-3; v_gene: TRBV6-6; CDR3aa: CASSYNPGGGGDTQYF; CDR3nt: TGTGCCAGCAGTTACAACCCCGGGGGAGGAGGGGATACGCAGTATTTT
abundance: .; d_gene: TRBD2; j_gene: TRBJ2-2; v_gene: TRBV6-1; CDR3aa: CAIGTSGLNTGELFF; CDR3nt: TGTGCCATCGGGACTAGCGGGCTAAACACCGGGGAGCTGTTTTTT
abundance: few; d_gene: .; j_gene: TRBJ2-3; v_gene: TRBV14; CDR3aa: CASSPVRDTQYF; CDR3nt: TGTGCCAGCAGCCCGGTCCGGGATACGCAGTATTTT
abundance: many; d_gene: TRBD2; j_gene: TRBJ2-1; v_gene: TRBV28; CDR3aa: CASSLGTSGRSYNEQFF; CDR3nt: TGTGCCAGCAGCCTAGGGACTAGCGGGCGCTCCTACAATGAGCAGTTCTTC
abundance: .; d_gene: .; j_gene: TRBJ1-6; v_gene: TRBV14; CDR3aa: CASSQDADSSYNSPLHF; CDR3nt: TGTGCCAGCAGCCAAGATGCGGATAGCTCCTATAATTCACCCCTCCACTTT
abundance: many; d_gene: TRBD1; j_gene: TRBJ1-1; v_gene: TRBV5-1; CDR3aa: CASSLGQGSTEAFF; CDR3nt: TGTGCCAGCAGCCTGGGACAGGGGAGCACTGAAGCTTTCTTT
abundance: many; d_gene: .; j_gene: TRBJ1-1; v_gene: TRBV30; CDR3aa: CAWSVTENTEAFF; CDR3nt: TGTGCCTGGAGTGTAACTGAGAACACTGAAGCTTTCTTT
abundance: .; d_gene: TRBD2; j_gene: TRBJ2-3; v_gene: TRBV13; CDR3aa: CASSSRTSGRWDTQYF; CDR3nt: TGTGCCAGCAGCTCCCGGACTAGCGGGAGGTGGGATACGCAGTATTTT
abundance: .; d_gene: TRBD1; j_gene: TRBJ2-3; v_gene: TRBV20-1; CDR3aa: CSARHRDRGTDTQYF; CDR3nt: TGCAGTGCTAGGCACCGGGACAGGGGCACAGATACGCAGTATTTT
abundance: .; d_gene: .; j_gene: TRBJ2-1; v_gene: TRBV14; CDR3aa: CASSHLILQAPGDNEQFF; CDR3nt: TGTGCCAGCAGCCACTTAATTTTACAGGCCCCAGGGGACAATGAGCAGTTCTTC
abundance: many; d_gene: TRBD2; j_gene: TRBJ2-7; v_gene: TRBV20-1; CDR3aa: CSAITGGSNGYEQYF; CDR3nt: TGCAGTGCTATAACCGGCGGGAGCAATGGTTACGAGCAGTACTTC
abundance: many; d_gene: .; j_gene: TRBJ1-5; v_gene: TRBV6-5; CDR3aa: CASSYSRTDDQPQHF; CDR3nt: TGTGCCAGCAGTTACTCGAGGACAGATGATCAGCCCCAGCATTTT
abundance: .; d_gene: .; j_gene: TRBJ2-5; v_gene: TRBV7-9; CDR3aa: CASSPDQFRAYF; CDR3nt: TGTGCCAGCAGCCCCGACCAATTCCGGGCATACTTC
abundance: few; d_gene: .; j_gene: TRBJ2-1; v_gene: TRBV25-1; CDR3aa: CASSDPSFGHEQFF; CDR3nt: TGTGCCAGCAGTGACCCCTCCTTCGGCCATGAGCAGTTCTTC
abundance: many; d_gene: .; j_gene: TRBJ2-2; v_gene: TRBV7-9; CDR3aa: CASSSGRLNTGELFF; CDR3nt: TGTGCCAGCAGCTCGGGACGGCTGAACACCGGGGAGCTGTTTTTT
abundance: many; d_gene: .; j_gene: TRBJ2-5; v_gene: TRBV13; CDR3aa: CASSLSGGARETQYF; CDR3nt: TGTGCCAGCAGCTTATCTGGGGGGGCACGAGAGACCCAGTACTTC
abundance: .; d_gene: .; j_gene: TRBJ1-5; v_gene: TRBV10-3; CDR3aa: CAISEVGDGQPQHF; CDR3nt: TGTGCCATCAGTGAGGTGGGGGATGGTCAGCCCCAGCATTTT
abundance: many; d_gene: TRBD2; j_gene: TRBJ2-7; v_gene: TRBV6-1; CDR3aa: CASQNVASGRLRSYEQYF; CDR3nt: TGTGCCAGCCAAAACGTGGCTAGCGGGAGGCTTCGCTCCTACGAGCAGTACTTC
abundance: .; d_gene: TRBD2; j_gene: TRBJ2-1; v_gene: TRBV12-5; CDR3aa: CASGLAGSGEQFF; CDR3nt: TGTGCTAGTGGACTAGCGGGAAGCGGAGAGCAGTTCTTC
abundance: many; d_gene: .; j_gene: TRBJ2-1; v_gene: TRBV28; CDR3aa: CASSPGTQYNEQFF; CDR3nt: TGTGCCAGCAGTCCCGGGACCCAATACAATGAGCAGTTCTTC
abundance: many; d_gene: .; j_gene: TRBJ1-4; v_gene: TRBV28; CDR3aa: CAISLPTNEKLFF; CDR3nt: TGTGCCATCTCCCTTCCAACTAATGAAAAACTGTTTTTT
abundance: many; d_gene: .; j_gene: TRBJ2-7; v_gene: TRBV5-1; CDR3aa: CASSLEASDYEQYF; CDR3nt: TGCGCCAGCAGCTTGGAGGCTAGCGATTACGAGCAGTACTTC
abundance: many; d_gene: .; j_gene: TRBJ2-7; v_gene: TRBV6-2/TRBV6-3; CDR3aa: CASSSYAPSYEQYF; CDR3nt: TGTGCCAGCAGTTCCTATGCTCCGTCCTACGAGCAGTACTTC
abundance: many; d_gene: .; j_gene: TRBJ1-2; v_gene: TRBV3-1; CDR3aa: CASRESGRNYGYTF; CDR3nt: TGTGCCAGCAGAGAAAGCGGGCGGAACTATGGCTACACCTTC
abundance: few; d_gene: .; j_gene: TRBJ2-3; v_gene: TRBV20-1; CDR3aa: CSARAWTAHFSTDTQYF; CDR3nt: TGCAGTGCTAGAGCCTGGACAGCACACTTTAGCACAGATACGCAGTATTTT
abundance: many; d_gene: .; j_gene: TRBJ1-4; v_gene: TRBV6-1; CDR3aa: CASSGRALSNEKLFF; CDR3nt: TGTGCCAGCAGTGGTCGGGCCCTATCCAATGAAAAACTGTTTTTT
abundance: .; d_gene: TRBD1; j_gene: TRBJ1-6; v_gene: TRBV20-1; CDR3aa: CSARRTGGNSPLHF; CDR3nt: TGCAGTGCTAGAAGGACAGGGGGCAATTCACCCCTCCACTTT
abundance: many; d_gene: .; j_gene: TRBJ2-2; v_gene: TRBV5-1; CDR3aa: CASSSLQDTGELFF; CDR3nt: TGCGCCAGCAGCTCTCTACAGGACACCGGGGAGCTGTTTTTT
abundance: many; d_gene: TRBD1; j_gene: TRBJ1-2; v_gene: TRBV29-1; CDR3aa: CSVGGQGDGYGYTF; CDR3nt: TGCAGCGTTGGGGGACAGGGGGACGGCTATGGCTACACCTTC
abundance: few; d_gene: .; j_gene: TRBJ1-2; v_gene: TRBV4-1; CDR3aa: CASSHQGDYGYTF; CDR3nt: TGCGCCAGCAGCCACCAGGGTGACTATGGCTACACCTTC
abundance: .; d_gene: .; j_gene: TRBJ2-5; v_gene: TRBV4-2; CDR3aa: CASLRWGVRETQYF; CDR3nt: TGTGCCAGCTTGAGGTGGGGCGTCCGAGAGACCCAGTACTTC
abundance: .; d_gene: TRBD2; j_gene: TRBJ2-5; v_gene: TRBV3-1; CDR3aa: CANSQVVFSGSGPQYF; CDR3nt: TGTGCCAACAGCCAAGTCGTTTTCAGCGGGAGTGGGCCCCAGTACTTC
abundance: .; d_gene: TRBD1; j_gene: TRBJ1-4; v_gene: TRBV20-1; CDR3aa: CSAKTGGREKLFF; CDR3nt: TGCAGTGCCAAGACAGGGGGACGGGAAAAACTGTTTTTT
abundance: .; d_gene: TRBD1; j_gene: TRBJ2-4; v_gene: TRBV27; CDR3aa: CASSYGGTGKNIQYF; CDR3nt: TGTGCCAGCAGTTACGGAGGGACAGGAAAAAACATTCAGTACTTC
abundance: .; d_gene: .; j_gene: TRBJ2-5; v_gene: TRBV20-1; CDR3aa: CSAPSPLRDQETQYF; CDR3nt: TGCAGTGCTCCATCCCCCCTACGGGACCAAGAGACCCAGTACTTC
abundance: many; d_gene: .; j_gene: TRBJ1-4; v_gene: TRBV3-1; CDR3aa: CASSLIHNEKLFF; CDR3nt: TGTGCCAGCAGTCTCATCCATAATGAAAAACTGTTTTTT
abundance: .; d_gene: .; j_gene: TRBJ1-1; v_gene: TRBV14; CDR3aa: CASSLYIENTEAFF; CDR3nt: TGTGCCAGCAGCCTTTACATAGAGAACACTGAAGCTTTCTTT
abundance: many; d_gene: .; j_gene: TRBJ2-3; v_gene: TRBV7-3; CDR3aa: CASSLQPPADTQYF; CDR3nt: TGTGCCAGCAGCTTACAGCCGCCGGCAGATACGCAGTATTTT
abundance: few; d_gene: .; j_gene: TRBJ1-2; v_gene: TRBV5-1; CDR3aa: CASSAFEDPNYGYTF; CDR3nt: TGCGCCAGCAGCGCCTTCGAGGATCCTAACTATGGCTACACCTTC
abundance: few; d_gene: .; j_gene: TRBJ1-2; v_gene: TRBV6-2/TRBV6-3; CDR3aa: CASSYRGFYGYTF; CDR3nt: TGTGCCAGCAGTTACCGTGGGTTCTATGGCTACACCTTC
abundance: few; d_gene: .; j_gene: TRBJ2-3; v_gene: TRBV19; CDR3aa: CASSMRGRTDTQYF; CDR3nt: TGTGCCAGTAGTATGCGGGGGCGCACAGATACGCAGTATTTT
abundance: few; d_gene: TRBD2; j_gene: TRBJ2-5; v_gene: TRBV7-2; CDR3aa: CASSWGGTSRPSQETQYF; CDR3nt: TGTGCCAGCAGCTGGGGGGGGACTAGCCGACCCTCTCAAGAGACCCAGTACTTC
abundance: few; d_gene: .; j_gene: TRBJ1-2; v_gene: TRBV19; CDR3aa: CASSISQGVYTF; CDR3nt: TGTGCCAGTAGTATTTCGCAGGGCGTCTACACCTTC
abundance: many; d_gene: .; j_gene: TRBJ1-5; v_gene: TRBV28; CDR3aa: CASGWVNQPQHF; CDR3nt: TGTGCCAGCGGATGGGTCAATCAGCCCCAGCATTTT
abundance: many; d_gene: .; j_gene: TRBJ2-3; v_gene: TRBV24-1; CDR3aa: CATSEVQGGPDTQYF; CDR3nt: TGTGCCACCAGTGAGGTCCAGGGAGGTCCAGATACGCAGTATTTT
abundance: few; d_gene: .; j_gene: TRBJ2-7; v_gene: TRBV28; CDR3aa: CASRGKTRRDEQYF; CDR3nt: TGTGCCAGCCGGGGGAAAACCCGAAGGGACGAGCAGTACTTC
abundance: many; d_gene: TRBD2; j_gene: TRBJ2-7; v_gene: TRBV3-1; CDR3aa: CASSRGTSGITLSYEQYF; CDR3nt: TGTGCCAGCAGCCGGGGGACTAGCGGTATCACCCTCTCCTACGAGCAGTACTTC